This T cell receptor (beta chain) is drawn from a study of metastatic and nonmetastatic thyroid tumors. As handled by the study authors: Built for papillary thyroid cancer, a distant-metastasis classifier drew on CDR3 differences across clinicopathological groups. TCRdb re-called clones via MiXCR from the PCR reads. The authors' filters were not applied to this entry. The table includes 100,000 or so clones, around 14% detected once. Ten or more counts support this clone. This may come from a read error, since a much larger clone is one base off. Ahead of thyroid surgery, no patient had received treatment of any kind. CDR3 length: 14 amino acids. Trimming shortened V by 2 bases and J by 13 bases, and 15 bases separated the two germline ends. CDR1 is SGHTA, CDR2 FQGNSA, per germline.

The chain recombines TRBV7-2 with TRBJ1-6; TRBD1 is a possible D gene (6 bases). The receptor's source is a female donor with papillary thyroid cancer or a benign thyroid nodule (not recorded which). Some clones in this sample may be carry-over from other donors' samples. The specimen sequenced was blood. CDR3 sequence reads: CASSLPNRDWPLHF. The CDR3 DNA follows: TGTGCCAGCAGCTTACCTAACAGGGATTGGCCCCTCCACTTT.